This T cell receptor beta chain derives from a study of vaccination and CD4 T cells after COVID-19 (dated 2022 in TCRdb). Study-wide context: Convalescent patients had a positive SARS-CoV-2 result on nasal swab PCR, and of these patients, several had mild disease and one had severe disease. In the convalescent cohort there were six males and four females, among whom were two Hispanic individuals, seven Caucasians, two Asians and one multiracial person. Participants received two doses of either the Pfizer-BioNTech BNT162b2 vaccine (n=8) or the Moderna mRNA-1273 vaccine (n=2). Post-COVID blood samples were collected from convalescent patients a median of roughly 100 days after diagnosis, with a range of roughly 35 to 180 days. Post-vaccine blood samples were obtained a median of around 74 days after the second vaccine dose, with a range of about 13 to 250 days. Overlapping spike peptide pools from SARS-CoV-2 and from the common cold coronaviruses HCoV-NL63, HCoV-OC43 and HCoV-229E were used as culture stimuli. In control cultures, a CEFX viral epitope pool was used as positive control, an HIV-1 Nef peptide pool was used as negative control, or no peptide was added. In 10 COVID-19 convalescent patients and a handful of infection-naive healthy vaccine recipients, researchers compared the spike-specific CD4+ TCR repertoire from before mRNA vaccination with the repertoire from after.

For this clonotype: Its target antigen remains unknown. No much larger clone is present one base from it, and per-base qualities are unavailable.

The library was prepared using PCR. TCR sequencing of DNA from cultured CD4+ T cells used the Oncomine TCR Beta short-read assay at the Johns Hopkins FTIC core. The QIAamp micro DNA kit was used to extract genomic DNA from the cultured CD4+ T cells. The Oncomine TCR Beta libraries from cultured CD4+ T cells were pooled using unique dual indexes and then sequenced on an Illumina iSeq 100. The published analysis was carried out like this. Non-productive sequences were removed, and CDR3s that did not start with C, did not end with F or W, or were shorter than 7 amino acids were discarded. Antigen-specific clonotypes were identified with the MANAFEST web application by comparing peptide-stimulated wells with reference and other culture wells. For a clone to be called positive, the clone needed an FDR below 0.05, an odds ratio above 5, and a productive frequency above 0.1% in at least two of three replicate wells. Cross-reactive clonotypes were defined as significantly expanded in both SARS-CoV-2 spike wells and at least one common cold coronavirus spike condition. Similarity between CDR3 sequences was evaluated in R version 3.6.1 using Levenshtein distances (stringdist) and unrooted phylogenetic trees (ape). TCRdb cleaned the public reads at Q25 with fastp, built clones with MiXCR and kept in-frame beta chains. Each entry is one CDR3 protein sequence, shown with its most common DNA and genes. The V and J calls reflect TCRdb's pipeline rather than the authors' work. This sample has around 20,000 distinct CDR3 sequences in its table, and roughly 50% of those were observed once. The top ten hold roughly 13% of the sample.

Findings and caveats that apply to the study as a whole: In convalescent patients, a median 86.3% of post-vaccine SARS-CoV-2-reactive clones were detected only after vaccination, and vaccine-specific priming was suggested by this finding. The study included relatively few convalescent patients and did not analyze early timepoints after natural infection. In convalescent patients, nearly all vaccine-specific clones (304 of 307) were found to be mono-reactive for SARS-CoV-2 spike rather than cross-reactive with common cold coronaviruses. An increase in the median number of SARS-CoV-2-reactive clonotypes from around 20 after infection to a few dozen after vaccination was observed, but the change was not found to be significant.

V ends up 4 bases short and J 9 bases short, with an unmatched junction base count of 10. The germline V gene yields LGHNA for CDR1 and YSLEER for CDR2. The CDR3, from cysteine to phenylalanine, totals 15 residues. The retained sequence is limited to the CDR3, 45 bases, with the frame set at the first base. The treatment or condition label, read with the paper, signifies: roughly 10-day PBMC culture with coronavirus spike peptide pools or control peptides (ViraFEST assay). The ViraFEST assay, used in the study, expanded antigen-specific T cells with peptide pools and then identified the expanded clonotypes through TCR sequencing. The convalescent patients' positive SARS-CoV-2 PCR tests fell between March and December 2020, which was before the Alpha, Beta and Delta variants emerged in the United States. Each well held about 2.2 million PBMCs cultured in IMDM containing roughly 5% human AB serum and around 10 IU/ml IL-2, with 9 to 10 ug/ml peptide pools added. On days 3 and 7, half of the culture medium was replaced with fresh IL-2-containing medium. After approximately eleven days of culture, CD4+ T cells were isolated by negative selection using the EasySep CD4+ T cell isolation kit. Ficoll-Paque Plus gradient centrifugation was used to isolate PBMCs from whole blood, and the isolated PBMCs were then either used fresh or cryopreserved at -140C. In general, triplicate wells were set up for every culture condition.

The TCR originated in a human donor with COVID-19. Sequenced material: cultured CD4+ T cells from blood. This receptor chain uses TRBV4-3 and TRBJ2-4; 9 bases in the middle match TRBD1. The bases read TGCGCCAGCAGCCCAGCCCGGACAGGGGTGCGCATTCAGTACTTC. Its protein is CASSPARTGVRIQYF.